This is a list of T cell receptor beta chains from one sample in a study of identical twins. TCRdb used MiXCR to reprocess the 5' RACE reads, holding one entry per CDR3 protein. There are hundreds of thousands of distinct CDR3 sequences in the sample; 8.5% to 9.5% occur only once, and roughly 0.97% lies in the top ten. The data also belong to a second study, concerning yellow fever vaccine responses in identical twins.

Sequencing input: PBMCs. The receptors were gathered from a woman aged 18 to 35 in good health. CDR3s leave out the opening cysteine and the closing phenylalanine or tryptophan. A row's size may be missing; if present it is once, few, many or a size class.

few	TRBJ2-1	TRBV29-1	SVVRRGGLNEQF
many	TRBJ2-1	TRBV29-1	SVEGGQLYNEQF
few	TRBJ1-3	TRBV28	ASSDRTGGNTIY
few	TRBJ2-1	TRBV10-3	AISQGSTYNEQF
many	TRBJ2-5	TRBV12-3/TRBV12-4	ASSSGTAGFQETQY
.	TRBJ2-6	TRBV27	ASSSPGLSDVLT
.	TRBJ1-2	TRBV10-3	AIEGGKDYGYT
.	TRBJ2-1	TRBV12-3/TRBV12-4	ASSLSSGGDEQF
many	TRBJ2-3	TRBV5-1	ASSPHQKLSGGLDTQY
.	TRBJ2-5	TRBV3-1	ASSQNRYYQETQY
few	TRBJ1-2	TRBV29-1	SVATTGNYGYT
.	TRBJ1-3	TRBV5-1	ASSFGDNSGNTIY
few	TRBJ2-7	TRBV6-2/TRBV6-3	ATAGLYEQY
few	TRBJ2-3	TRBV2	ARGGQGQPDTQY
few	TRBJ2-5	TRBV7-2	ASSLGMGPNRN
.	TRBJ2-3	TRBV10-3	AISESDPMSDTQY
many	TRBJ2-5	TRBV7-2	ASSFPSAGGVETQY
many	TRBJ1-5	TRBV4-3	ASSQDPGLGNQPQH
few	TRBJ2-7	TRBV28	ASSSRASPYEQY
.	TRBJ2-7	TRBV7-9	ASSSGIGLDYEQY
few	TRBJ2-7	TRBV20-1	SARTSGRASNHEQY
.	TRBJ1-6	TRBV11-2	ASSNSGGYNSPLH
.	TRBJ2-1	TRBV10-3	AISVRQGANEQF
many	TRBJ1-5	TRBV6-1	ASRPLFDQPQH
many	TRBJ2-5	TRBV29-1	SVRQGWKETQY
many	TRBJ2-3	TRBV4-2	ASSQDVAGGHTDTQY
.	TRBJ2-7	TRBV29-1	SVAGTSGSSVGVYYEQY
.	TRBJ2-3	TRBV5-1	ASSLLWGRSTDTQY
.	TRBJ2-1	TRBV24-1	ATSDPMVTVSDEQF
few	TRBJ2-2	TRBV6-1	ASRRTLWGDGELF
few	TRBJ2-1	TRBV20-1	SASSLNNEQF
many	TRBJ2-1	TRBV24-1	ATSEGGKGFYNEQF
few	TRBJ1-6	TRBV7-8	ASSPRTGLYNSPLH
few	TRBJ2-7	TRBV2	ASSVGTYSYEQY
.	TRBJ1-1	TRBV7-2	ASSLTGGAGSEAF
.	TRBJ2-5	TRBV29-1	SVVGGRKQETQY
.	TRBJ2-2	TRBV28	ASSLCLIIGGTYTGELF
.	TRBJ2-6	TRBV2	ALSSDRDRGGSGANVLT
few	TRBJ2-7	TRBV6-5	ASSYGLTYEQY
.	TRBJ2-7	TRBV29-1	SVEGQDAYEQY
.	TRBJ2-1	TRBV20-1	SVRPGLNEQF
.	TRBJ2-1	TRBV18	ASSPLGRDNEQF
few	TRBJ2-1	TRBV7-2	ASSITSGSYGNEQF
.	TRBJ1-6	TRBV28	ATGSRGGSYNSPLH
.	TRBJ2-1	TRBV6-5	ASSYPSAGVSYNEQF
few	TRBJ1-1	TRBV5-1	ASSLGVGADRAF
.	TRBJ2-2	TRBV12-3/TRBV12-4	ASSLAPGQLENTGELF
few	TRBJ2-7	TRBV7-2	ASSPRARPPEQY
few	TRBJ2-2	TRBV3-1	ASSQVLFQGAVTGELF
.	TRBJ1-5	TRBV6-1	ASSVDPNYSNQPQH
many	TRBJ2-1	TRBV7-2	ASSHSGGASNEQF